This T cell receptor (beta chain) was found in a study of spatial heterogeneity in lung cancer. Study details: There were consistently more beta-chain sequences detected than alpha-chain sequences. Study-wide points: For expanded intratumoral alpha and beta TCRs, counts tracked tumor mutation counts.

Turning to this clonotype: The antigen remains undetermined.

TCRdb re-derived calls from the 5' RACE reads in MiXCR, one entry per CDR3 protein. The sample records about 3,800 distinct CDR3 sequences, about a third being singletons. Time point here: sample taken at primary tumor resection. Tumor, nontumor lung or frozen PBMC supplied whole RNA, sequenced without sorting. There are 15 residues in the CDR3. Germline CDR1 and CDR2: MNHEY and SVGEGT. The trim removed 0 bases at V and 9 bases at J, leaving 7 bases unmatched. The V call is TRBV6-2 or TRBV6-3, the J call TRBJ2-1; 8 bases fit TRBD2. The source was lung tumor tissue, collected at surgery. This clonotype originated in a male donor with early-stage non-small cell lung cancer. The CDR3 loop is CASSYSKSGSFEQFF. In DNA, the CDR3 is TGTGCCAGCAGTTACTCGAAAAGCGGGAGCTTTGAGCAGTTCTTC.